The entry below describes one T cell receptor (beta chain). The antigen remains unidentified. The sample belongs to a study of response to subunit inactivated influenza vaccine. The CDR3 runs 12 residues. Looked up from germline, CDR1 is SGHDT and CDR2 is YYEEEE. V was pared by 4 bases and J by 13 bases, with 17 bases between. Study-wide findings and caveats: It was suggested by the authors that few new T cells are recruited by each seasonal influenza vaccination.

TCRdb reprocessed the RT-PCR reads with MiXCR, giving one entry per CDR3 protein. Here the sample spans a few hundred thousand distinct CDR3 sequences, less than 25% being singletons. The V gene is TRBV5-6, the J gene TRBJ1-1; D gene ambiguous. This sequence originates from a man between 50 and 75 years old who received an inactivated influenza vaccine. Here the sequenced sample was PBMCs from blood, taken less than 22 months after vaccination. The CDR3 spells CASSAPGSLDFF. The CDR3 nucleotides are TGTGCCAGCAGCGCGCCGGGAAGTTTAGATTTCTTT.